Listed below are T cell receptor beta chains from one sample, sequenced in a study of molecular identifiers for immune sequencing clone quantification. TCRdb reprocessed the PCR reads via MiXCR and lists one record per CDR3 protein. The sample records approximately 63,000 distinct CDR3 sequences, under 20% being singletons. The sequenced sample was naive CD8+ T cells from blood, with Jurkat cell RNA spiked in. The receptors derive from a human donor in good health. Some libraries in this study had Jurkat cell RNA spiked in. The CDR3 runs from the conserved cysteine through the conserved F or W. The D gene is left open where the match is weak. The listing skips clone size in some rows; elsewhere it reads once, few, many or a size class.

j_gene,abundance,d_gene,v_gene,CDR3aa,CDR3nt
TRBJ2-7,-,-,TRBV10-2,CASANDRLVDTYEQCF,TGCGCCAGCGCCAATGACCGGCTCGTCGACACCTACGAGCAGTGCTTC
TRBJ2-7,-,TRBD2,TRBV11-3,CASSPDGTSEFYEQYF,TGTGCCAGCAGCCCCGACGGGACTAGCGAGTTCTACGAGCAGTACTTC
TRBJ2-7,many,TRBD1,TRBV14,CASSGRQGLIYEQYF,TGTGCCAGCAGCGGCCGACAGGGCCTTATCTACGAGCAGTACTTC
TRBJ1-1,few,-,TRBV30,CAWTGVGTEAFF,TGTGCCTGGACAGGGGTAGGGACTGAAGCTTTCTTT
TRBJ2-3,many,-,TRBV7-8,CASSSHPSYADTQYF,TGTGCCAGCAGCTCGCACCCTAGCTACGCCGATACGCAGTATTTT
TRBJ2-2,few,-,TRBV3-1,CASSQSSKPTGELFF,TGTGCCAGCAGCCAAAGTTCCAAGCCCACCGGGGAGCTGTTTTTT
TRBJ2-3,many,-,TRBV6-9,CANPPRNTDTQYF,TGTGCCAACCCCCCCAGGAACACAGATACGCAGTATTTT
TRBJ2-7,many,-,TRBV18,CASSPLRGSVAYEQYF,TGTGCCAGCTCACCACTCCGGGGTAGTGTTGCCTACGAGCAGTACTTC
TRBJ2-7,many,-,TRBV6-6,CASSYGSNTLPYEQYF,TGTGCCAGCAGTTACGGGTCGAACACACTGCCCTACGAGCAGTACTTC
TRBJ2-7,many,-,TRBV19,CASSTLGGGAEQYF,TGTGCCAGTAGTACCCTGGGCGGGGGCGCTGAGCAGTACTTC
TRBJ2-1,few,TRBD2,TRBV27,CASSLYGRPTYNEQFF,TGTGCCAGCAGTTTATACGGGAGGCCGACCTACAATGAGCAGTTCTTC
TRBJ2-1,few,TRBD2,TRBV11-3,CASSLKHQAGGPRQFF,TGTGCCAGCAGCTTAAAACATCAAGCGGGAGGGCCCCGGCAGTTCTTC
TRBJ1-1,-,-,TRBV27,CASSLKGINTEAFF,TGTGCCAGCAGTTTGAAGGGGATAAACACTGAAGCTTTCTTT
TRBJ2-1,few,TRBD2,TRBV7-8,CASSLALAGGPFNEQFF,TGTGCCAGCAGCTTAGCTCTAGCGGGAGGGCCATTCAATGAGCAGTTCTTC
TRBJ2-1,many,TRBD2,TRBV11-2,CASRAGTSGSSYNEQFF,TGTGCCAGCAGAGCCGGGACTAGCGGCAGCTCCTACAATGAGCAGTTCTTC
TRBJ2-7,many,TRBD1,TRBV19,CASSPGQAYEQYF,TGTGCCAGTAGCCCGGGACAGGCCTACGAGCAGTACTTC
TRBJ2-6,-,-,TRBV10-3,CAISEYPRGSISGANVLTF,TGTGCCATCAGTGAATATCCTCGGGGTTCCATCTCTGGGGCCAACGTCCTGACTTTC
TRBJ2-4,many,-,TRBV4-1,CASSQGPLAKNIQYF,TGCGCCAGCAGCCAAGGTCCGCTAGCCAAAAACATTCAGTACTTC
TRBJ2-5,-,-,TRBV14,CASSHGIQETQYF,TGTGCCAGCAGCCACGGGATACAAGAGACCCAGTACTTC
TRBJ2-2,many,-,TRBV24-1,CATSPGGTGELFF,TGTGCCACCAGTCCAGGAGGGACCGGGGAGCTGTTTTTT
TRBJ2-1,many,-,TRBV20-1,CSARDLGLQFF,TGCAGTGCTAGAGATTTGGGACTGCAGTTCTTC
TRBJ2-3,many,TRBD2,TRBV20-1,CSARDPGAGGLDTQYF,TGCAGTGCTAGAGATCCGGGGGCGGGAGGGCTAGATACGCAGTATTTT
TRBJ2-1,-,TRBD2,TRBV3-1,CASSQLAADYNEQFF,TGTGCCAGCAGCCAGCTAGCGGCAGACTACAATGAGCAGTTCTTC
TRBJ2-3,-,TRBD2,TRBV9,CASSVDWVGGETDTQYF,TGTGCCAGCAGCGTAGACTGGGTGGGAGGGGAGACAGATACGCAGTATTTT
TRBJ2-2,-,-,TRBV6-2/TRBV6-3,CASRVTKNTGELFF,TGTGCCAGCCGGGTTACAAAGAACACCGGGGAGCTGTTTTTT
TRBJ1-2,few,-,TRBV9,CASSAPAKVQFYGYTF,TGTGCCAGCAGCGCCCCAGCTAAGGTCCAGTTCTATGGCTACACCTTC
TRBJ2-1,many,TRBD2,TRBV11-2,CASSATSGSYNEQFF,TGTGCCAGCAGCGCTACTAGCGGGAGCTACAATGAGCAGTTCTTC
TRBJ2-3,many,-,TRBV7-8,CASSQGGGGTQYF,TGTGCCAGCAGCCAGGGGGGGGGCGGGACGCAGTATTTT
TRBJ2-2,-,-,TRBV11-2,CASSLARWGGELFF,TGTGCCAGCAGCTTGGCTCGGTGGGGCGGGGAGCTGTTTTTT
TRBJ1-2,many,-,TRBV4-1,CASSQENSANYGYTF,TGCGCCAGCAGCCAAGAAAACAGCGCTAACTATGGCTACACCTTC
TRBJ2-7,many,TRBD2,TRBV13,CASSPALAGEFREQYF,TGTGCCAGCAGCCCCGCCCTGGCGGGAGAGTTTAGGGAGCAGTACTTC
TRBJ1-1,many,TRBD1,TRBV7-6,CASSLRQGHTEAFF,TGTGCCAGCAGCCTGCGACAGGGGCACACTGAAGCTTTCTTT
TRBJ2-3,many,-,TRBV30,CAWSVLEVRGTDTQYF,TGTGCCTGGAGTGTTCTGGAGGTTAGGGGCACAGATACGCAGTATTTT
TRBJ1-1,few,-,TRBV5-3,CASSLRAGEWDTEAFF,TGTGCCAGCAGCTTGCGCGCAGGGGAGTGGGACACTGAAGCTTTCTTT
TRBJ1-3,-,-,TRBV7-9,CASSLLVSGNIIYF,TGTGCCAGCAGCTTACTTGTATCGGGAAACATCATATATTTT
TRBJ1-5,-,TRBD1,TRBV12-3/TRBV12-4,CASGQGVQPQHF,TGTGCCAGCGGACAGGGTGTTCAGCCCCAGCATTTT
TRBJ1-1,-,-,TRBV19,CASSNPQGNTEAFF,TGTGCCAGTAGTAATCCGCAGGGGAACACTGAAGCTTTCTTT
TRBJ2-7,many,-,TRBV28,CASSWDNAYEQYF,TGTGCCAGCAGTTGGGACAACGCCTACGAGCAGTACTTC
TRBJ1-1,many,-,TRBV4-1,CASNHPSMNTEAFF,TGCGCCAGCAACCACCCTAGCATGAACACTGAAGCTTTCTTT
TRBJ1-4,many,TRBD1,TRBV4-2,CASSRRDRGTTNEKLFF,TGTGCCAGCAGCCGCCGGGACAGGGGTACAACTAATGAAAAACTGTTTTTT